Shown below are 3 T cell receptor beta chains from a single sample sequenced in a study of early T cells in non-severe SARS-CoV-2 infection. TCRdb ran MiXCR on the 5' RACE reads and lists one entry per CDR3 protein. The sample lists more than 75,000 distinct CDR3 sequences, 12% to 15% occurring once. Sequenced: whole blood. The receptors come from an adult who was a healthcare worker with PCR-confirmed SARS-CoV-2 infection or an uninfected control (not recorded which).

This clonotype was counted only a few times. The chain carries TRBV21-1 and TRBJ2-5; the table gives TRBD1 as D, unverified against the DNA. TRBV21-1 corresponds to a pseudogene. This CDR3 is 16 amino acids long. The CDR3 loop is CASSKYVRALQETQYF. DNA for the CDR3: TGTGCCAGCAGCAAATACGTCAGGGCACTACAAGAGACCCAGTACTTC.

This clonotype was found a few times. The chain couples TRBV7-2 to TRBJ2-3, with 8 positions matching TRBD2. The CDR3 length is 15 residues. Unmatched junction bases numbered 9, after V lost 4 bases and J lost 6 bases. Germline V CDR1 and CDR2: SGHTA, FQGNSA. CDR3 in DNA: TGTGCCAGCAGCTCACTAGCGGCCCCCTCTGATACGCAGTATTTT. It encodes CASSSLAAPSDTQYF.

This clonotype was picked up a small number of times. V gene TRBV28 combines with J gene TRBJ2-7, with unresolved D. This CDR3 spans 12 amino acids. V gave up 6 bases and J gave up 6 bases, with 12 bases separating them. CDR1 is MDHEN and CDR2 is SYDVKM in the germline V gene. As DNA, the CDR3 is TGTGCCAGCAGCCAAATCGGTTCCGAGCAGTACTTC. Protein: CASSQIGSEQYF.